What follows are 14 T cell receptor beta chains derived from one specimen sequenced in a study of blood T cell repertoires in COVID-19. Assay: immunoSEQ multiplex PCR; the TCRdb copy retains only in-frame clones and omits some. The sample holds 260,000 or so clones, 85% seen once. The specimen was PBMCs or T cells enriched from blood (not recorded which). These receptors all stem from a woman aged 45-65 years who had recovered from COVID-19.

V usage is TRBV10-3 and J usage is TRBJ2-7; tentatively, D is TRBD1 (6 bases). V was pared by 4 bases and J by 10 bases, with 11 bases between. The CDR3 runs 11 residues. Germline loops: CDR1 ENHRY, CDR2 SYGVKD. The CDR3 sequence: CAISVGDKQYF. CDR3 DNA: TGTGCCATCAGTGTAGGGGACAAACAGTACTTC.

The CDR3 DNA is TGTGCCTCAATGGGGGGTCCGGGTCAGCCCCAGCATTTT. Its protein is CASMGGPGQPQHF. The chain employs TRBV28 and TRBJ1-5; a possible D gene is TRBD1 (5 bases). The CDR3 runs 13 residues. V was clipped by 11 bases and J by 6 bases, with 17 bases between them. Germline V gives CDR1 MDHEN, CDR2 SYDVKM.

This chain joins TRBV28 and TRBJ2-3; 11 bases map to TRBD2. This CDR3 contains 16 residues. The germline V gene has CDR1 MDHEN and CDR2 SYDVKM. V shed 5 bases, J shed 0 bases, and the junction held 4 bases outside the gene matches. The CDR3 nucleotides read TGTGCCAGCAGTACCCCTAGCGGGGGGAGCACAGATACGCAGTATTTT. Amino acids: CASSTPSGGSTDTQYF.

The chain recombines TRBV3-1 (or the pseudogene TRBV3-2) with TRBJ1-3; no clear D gene. V was clipped by 0 bases and J by 0 bases, with 6 bases between them. The CDR3 spans 15 residues. The germline V gene has CDR1 LGHDT and CDR2 YNNKEL (reference sequence). Here the CDR3 reads CASSQDAVSGNTIYF. In DNA, the CDR3 is TGTGCCAGCAGCCAAGATGCAGTCTCTGGAAACACCATATATTTT.

V usage is TRBV2 and J usage is TRBJ2-3; 15 bases line up with TRBD2. Germline CDR1 reads SNHLY; CDR2 reads FYNNEI. The CDR3 extends over 19 amino acids. Trimming at V came to 7 bases and at J to 1 base, leaving 12 bases not matched to a gene. The DNA for the CDR3 is TGTGCCAGCAATCGGGCTGGACTAGCGGGGGGGTATGGCACAGATACGCAGTATTTT. This sequence encodes CASNRAGLAGGYGTDTQYF.

The chain joins TRBV5-1 to TRBJ1-1; tentatively, D is TRBD1 (6 bases). Germline assignment: CDR1 SGHRS and CDR2 YFSETQ. Trimming took 3 bases from V and 4 from J, leaving 19 bases between them. CDR3 size: 16 residues. The CDR3 bases are TGCGCCAGCAGCTCCGGACAGCCTCTCGGGGCCACTGAAGCTTTCTTT. This codes for CASSSGQPLGATEAFF.

The chain combines TRBV28 with TRBJ1-3; no firm D call. Trimming left V 6 bases short and J 0 bases short, with 9 bases between. The CDR3 contains 14 residues. The germline CDR1 and CDR2 sequences are MDHEN and SYDVKM. DNA for the CDR3: TGTGCCAGCAGGTACAGCACCTCTGGAAACACCATATATTTT. It yields the protein CASRYSTSGNTIYF. Full variable domain (outside the CDR3, taken from reference TRBV28 and TRBJ1-3): DVKVTQSSRYLVKRTGEKVFLECVQDMDHENMFWYRQDPGLGLRLIYFSYDVKMKEKGDIPEGYSVSREKKERFSLILESASTNQTSMYLCASRYSTSGNTIYFGEGSWLTVV.

The V and J genes are TRBV13 and TRBJ1-1, with D uncertain. Germline V CDR1 and CDR2: PRHDT, FYEKMQ (reference sequence). Trimming stripped 4 bases from V and 7 bases from J, with 7 bases between. The CDR3 loop spans 11 amino acids. CDR3 in amino acids: CASSSRLEAFF. The CDR3 DNA is TGTGCCAGCAGCTCCAGGCTTGAAGCTTTCTTT.

The genes are TRBV7-8 and TRBJ1-5, with a possible D match to TRBD1 (5 bases). V was clipped by 4 bases and J by 7 bases, with 14 bases between them. The CDR3 runs to 14 residues. Germline CDR1 reads SGHVS; CDR2 reads FQNEAQ. CDR3 loop: CASSYNGAGQPQHF. In nucleotides, the CDR3 is TGTGCCAGCAGCTACAATGGGGCTGGGCAGCCCCAGCATTTT. The variable domain in full, with the rest retrieved from reference TRBV7-8 and TRBJ1-5, is GAGVSQSPRYKVAKRGQDVALRCDPISGHVSLFWYQQALGQGPEFLTYFQNEAQLDKSGLPSDRFFAERPEGSVSTLKIQRTQQEDSAVYLCASSYNGAGQPQHFGDGTRLSIL.

This rearrangement joins TRBV12-3 or TRBV12-4 to TRBJ1-1, with D tentatively TRBD1 (5 bases). The CDR3 runs 13 residues. Trimming cost V 7 bases and J 3 bases, with 12 bases left between them. CDR3 region: CASKGQGDTEAFF. DNA for the CDR3: TGTGCCAGCAAAGGCCAAGGGGACACTGAAGCTTTCTTT.

This sequence joins TRBV7-8 and TRBJ1-5, with 10 bases that match TRBD1. The CDR3 contains 14 residues. Germline V gene data show CDR1 as SGHVS and CDR2 as FQNEAQ. V was pared by 6 bases and J by 5 bases, with 4 bases of the junction left unmatched. The CDR3 DNA sequence: TGTGCCAGCAGGTCCGGGACAGGGGATCAGCCCCAGCATTTT. Encoded protein: CASRSGTGDQPQHF.

This clone was recorded a few times. The chain has TRBV2 and TRBJ1-4, with D possibly matching TRBD1 (5 bases). CDR3 length equals 16 residues. The V gene lost 4 bases and the J gene lost 0 bases, with 12 bases spanning the gap. CDR1 SNHLY and CDR2 FYNNEI come from the germline V gene. CDR3 nucleotides: TGTGCCAGCAGTGTACAGGTGGTGACAACTAATGAAAAACTGTTTTTT. Protein sequence: CASSVQVVTTNEKLFF.

The V call is TRBV27, the J call TRBJ1-1; 7 bases fit TRBD1. The CDR3 is made up of 16 amino acids. J was trimmed by 3 bases and V by 8 bases; bases with no gene match: 15. Germline values: CDR1 MNHEY, CDR2 SMNVEV (reference sequence). CDR3 amino acids: CASHRGQGVEDTEAFF. The CDR3 region has the DNA TGTGCCAGCCATCGGGGCCAGGGGGTCGAGGACACTGAAGCTTTCTTT.

This clone was found many times. The chain recombines TRBV6-5 with TRBJ1-2, with 7 bases identical to TRBD1. Trimming removed 8 bases from V and 10 bases from J; junction bases left unmatched: 13. The germline CDR1 and CDR2 sequences are MNHEY and SVGAGI. This CDR3 comprises 13 residues. This chain's CDR3 is CASRTRGGTDYTF. In DNA form, the CDR3 reads TGTGCCAGCCGCACCCGCGGCGGGACAGACTACACCTTC.